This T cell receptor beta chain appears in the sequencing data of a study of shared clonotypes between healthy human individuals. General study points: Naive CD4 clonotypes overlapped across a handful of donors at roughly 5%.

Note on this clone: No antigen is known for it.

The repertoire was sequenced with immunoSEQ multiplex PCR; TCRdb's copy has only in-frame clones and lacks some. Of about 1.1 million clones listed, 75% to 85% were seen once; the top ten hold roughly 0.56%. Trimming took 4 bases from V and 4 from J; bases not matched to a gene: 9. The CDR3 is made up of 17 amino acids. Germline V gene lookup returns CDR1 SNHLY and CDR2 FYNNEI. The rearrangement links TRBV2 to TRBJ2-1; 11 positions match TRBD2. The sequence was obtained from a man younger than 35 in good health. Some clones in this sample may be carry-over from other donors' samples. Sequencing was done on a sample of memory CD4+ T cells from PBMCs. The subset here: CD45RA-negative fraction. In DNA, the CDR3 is TGTGCCAGCAGTGCTAGCGGGGGGACAATACGATACAATGAGCAGTTCTTC. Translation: CASSASGGTIRYNEQFF.